This T cell receptor (beta chain) was sequenced during a study of blood T cell repertoires in COVID-19. Overall study context: COVID-19 samples collected from the United States, Italy and Spain covered acute and convalescent phases. The analysed material was cDNA or gDNA that came from T cells, B-cell-depleted T cells, or PBMCs.

Original methodology: Cell counts per sample came from amplifying reference gene primers. Only in-frame clones appear in the TCRdb table, and some are missing; sequencing was by immunoSEQ multiplex PCR. D and trimming come from the DNA, and the V and J calls and clone size come from that table. The table includes 35,000 to 55,000 clones, about 92% detected once. V lost 7 bases to trimming and J lost 0 bases; unmatched junction nucleotides: 6. The CDR3 has 15 amino acids. Germline CDR1 SEHNR, CDR2 FQNEAQ (reference sequence). The sequenced material came from peripheral blood. V and J are TRBV7-9 and TRBJ1-3; 7 bases are shared with TRBD1. The receptor comes from a man aged 70 or older with active COVID-19. CDR3 in DNA: TGTGCCAGCACCCGGGACAGCGCCTCTGGAAACACCATATATTTT. Amino acids: CASTRDSASGNTIYF.